These 19 T cell receptor beta chains were sequenced from one sample in a study of T cells after yellow fever vaccination. A single record per CDR3 protein comes from TCRdb applying MiXCR to the 5' RACE reads. The sample carries 110,000 to 150,000 distinct CDR3 sequences, just over 6.5% recorded once. This specimen was CD4+ T cells sorted from PBMCs, taken 10 days after the yellow fever booster vaccination. The source of these receptors is a man aged 25-45 years who received the YFV17D yellow fever vaccine.

Ten or more counts support this clonotype. V is TRBV11-2 and J is TRBJ2-3, with TRBD1 as a possible D gene (6 bases). Germline CDR1 SGHAT, CDR2 FQNNGV. The CDR3 is 15 amino acids. Trimming removed 0 bases from V and 6 bases from J, with 13 bases in between. This CDR3 is CASSLEMVTGDTQYF. The CDR3 DNA is TGTGCCAGCAGCTTAGAAATGGTTACAGGGGATACGCAGTATTTT.

This clonotype was seen at least ten times. The chain uses TRBV12-3 or TRBV12-4 and TRBJ2-3; TRBD2 might be the D (6 bases). CDR3 length: 14 amino acids. Trimming cost V 6 bases and J 2 bases, with 12 bases left between them. The DNA of the CDR3 is TGTGCCAGCAGACTAGCCGGAGTCACAGATACGCAGTATTTT. This sequence encodes CASRLAGVTDTQYF.

This clonotype was observed at least ten times. The V call is TRBV5-1, the J call TRBJ2-7; maybe TRBD1 (7 bases). This CDR3 is 15 amino acids long. CDR1 and CDR2 from the germline V gene are SGHRS and YFSETQ. V lost 6 bases and J lost 2, with 18 bases in between. The CDR3 DNA is TGCGCCAGCAACGAAGGAGGGACAGTACCCTACGAGCAGTACTTC. Amino acid sequence: CASNEGGTVPYEQYF.

This clonotype was recorded many times. The CDR3 coding sequence is TGTGCCAGCAGTTACGGGACTCGCTCGGGCTACACCTTC. Its protein product is CASSYGTRSGYTF. The rearrangement links TRBV6-5 to TRBJ1-2, with D possibly TRBD1 on 5 matching bases. The germline V gene encodes CDR1 MNHEY and CDR2 SVGAGI. Deletions cut 2 bases from V and 8 bases from J, with 12 bases between. CDR3 size: 13 residues.

This clonotype showed up many times. This chain links TRBV27 with TRBJ2-4, with D maybe TRBD1 (6 bases). Looked up from germline, CDR1 is MNHEY and CDR2 is SMNVEV (reference sequence). The CDR3 length is 18 residues. Trimming took 5 bases from V and 0 from J, leaving 20 bases between them. The CDR3 reads CASSPLRQADLAKNIQYF. CDR3 bases: TGTGCCAGCAGTCCTCTCCGACAGGCCGATTTAGCCAAAAACATTCAGTACTTC.

This clonotype came up many times. V usage is TRBV7-8 and J usage is TRBJ2-7; TRBD2 matches 10 bases. V dropped 3 bases and J dropped 6; count of bases not matched to a gene: 8. This CDR3 has 15 residues. Germline lookup yields CDR1 SGHVS and CDR2 FQNEAQ. The chain's CDR3 is CASSFFLAGGSEQYF. Here the CDR3 DNA reads TGTGCCAGCAGCTTCTTTTTAGCGGGAGGATCCGAGCAGTACTTC.

This clonotype has at least ten counts. The chain employs TRBV12-3 or TRBV12-4 and TRBJ2-2; 9 bases match TRBD1. The CDR3 is 15 amino acids. V shed 3 bases and J 3 bases; nucleotides not matched to a gene: 2. CDR3 loop: CASSFGTGYTGELFF. In nucleotides, the CDR3 is TGTGCCAGCAGTTTCGGGACAGGGTACACCGGGGAGCTGTTTTTT.

In its sample, this clonotype was seen many times. The rearrangement uses TRBV28 and TRBJ2-5; 9 bases agree with TRBD2. With V trimmed by 5 bases and J by 4 bases, 8 bases remained unmatched. CDR1 MDHEN and CDR2 SYDVKM come from the germline V gene. This CDR3 contains 15 residues. CDR3 sequence reads: CASSRLAGWGETQYF. In DNA, the CDR3 is TGTGCCAGCAGTCGCCTAGCGGGATGGGGAGAGACCCAGTACTTC.

Ten or more counts support this clonotype. The V and J genes are TRBV7-8 and TRBJ2-1, with a weak D call TRBD2 (5 bases). The germline gives CDR1 SGHVS, CDR2 FQNEAQ. Trimming left V 2 bases short and J 8 bases short, with 16 bases between. CDR3 length: 15 residues. CDR3 DNA sequence: TGTGCCAGCAGCTTACCCTCTAGCCCACTCCATGAGCAGTTCTTC. This sequence encodes CASSLPSSPLHEQFF. Full variable domain (remainder filled in from reference TRBV7-8 and TRBJ2-1): GAGVSQSPRYKVAKRGQDVALRCDPISGHVSLFWYQQALGQGPEFLTYFQNEAQLDKSGLPSDRFFAERPEGSVSTLKIQRTQQEDSAVYLCASSLPSSPLHEQFFGPGTRLTVL.

Many counts were recorded for this clonotype. The gene calls are TRBV20-1 and TRBJ1-5; TRBD1 is a possible D gene (5 bases). The CDR3 consists of 12 residues. CDR1 is DFQATT, CDR2 SNEGSKA, per germline (reference sequence). V lost 6 bases to trimming and J lost 6 bases, with 12 bases between them. The CDR3 region has the DNA TGCAGTGCCCGCAGGGTGGGTCAGCCCCAGCATTTT. It yields the protein CSARRVGQPQHF.

This clonotype was found a few times. This sequence joins TRBV9 and TRBJ2-7; TRBD2 aligns across 7 bases. Germline V gene data show CDR1 as SGDLS and CDR2 as YYNGEE. CDR3 length: 15 residues. Trimming took 0 bases from V and 3 from J; bases not matched to a gene: 6. CDR3 loop: CASSVDPAGFYEQYF. The CDR3 nucleotides are TGTGCCAGCAGCGTAGACCCAGCGGGGTTCTACGAGCAGTACTTC.

There are many counts of this clonotype. J is TRBJ2-5 and V is TRBV29-1; D gene unclear. This CDR3 contains 10 residues. The germline gives CDR1 SQVTM, CDR2 ANQGSEA. Trimming took off 4 bases at V and 4 bases at J, with 4 bases between the two ends. The CDR3: CSVGGETQYF. The CDR3 DNA is TGCAGCGTTGGTGGAGAGACCCAGTACTTC.

In this sample, this clonotype turned up many times. V is TRBV20-1 and J is TRBJ2-1; D could derive from TRBD1 or TRBD2 (6 bases each). CDR3 length: 16 amino acids. Germline CDR1 and CDR2: DFQATT and SNEGSKA (reference sequence). V was clipped by 3 bases and J by 6 bases, with 21 bases between them. The CDR3 reads CSARTRDAEGVNEQFF. CDR3 in DNA: TGCAGTGCTAGGACTAGGGACGCCGAGGGGGTCAATGAGCAGTTCTTC.

This clonotype was picked up many times. The J gene is TRBJ1-1, the V gene TRBV7-2; TRBD1 might be the D (5 bases). Deletions cut 1 base from V and 5 bases from J, with 8 bases between. In germline, CDR1 is SGHTA, CDR2 FQGNSA. CDR3 size: 13 residues. CDR3 coding DNA: TGTGCCAGCAGCTTAGGCAGGGTTACTGAAGCTTTCTTT. This sequence encodes CASSLGRVTEAFF. The complete variable domain, with remaining parts taken from reference TRBV7-2 and TRBJ1-1, reads GAGVSQSPSNKVTEKGKDVELRCDPISGHTALYWYRQSLGQGLEFLIYFQGNSAPDKSGLPSDRFSAERTGGSVSTLTIQRTQQEDSAVYLCASSLGRVTEAFFGQGTRLTVV.

In its sample, this clonotype was seen many times. The chain joins TRBV10-2 to TRBJ2-7; possibly TRBD1 for D (5 bases). CDR1 is WSHSY, CDR2 SAAADI, per germline. The V and J ends lost 2 bases and 6 bases respectively, with 20 bases between them. The CDR3 has 16 amino acids. As DNA, the CDR3 is TGCGCCAGCAGTGAGCCACCATCCAAGGGGAAGGGCGAGCAGTACTTC. It codes for CASSEPPSKGKGEQYF.

This clonotype was counted ten times or more. This CDR3 fails to terminate in the conserved phenylalanine or tryptophan, so it likely reflects a read error. The DNA is omitted, as the CDR3 cannot be located on it reliably, and the CDR3 follows TCRdb's listing. This sequence joins TRBV15 and TRBJ2-1; the table's D call, TRBD2, has no DNA check behind it. Germline assignment: CDR1 LNHNV and CDR2 YYDKDF (reference sequence). Termini included, the CDR3 measures 10 amino acids. CDR3 sequence reads: CATSRDRAVK.

There are many counts of this clonotype. The chain joins TRBV27 to TRBJ2-5; 8 positions agree with TRBD1. The trim removed 6 bases at V and 4 bases at J, leaving 7 bases unmatched. Germline V lookup: CDR1 MNHEY, CDR2 SMNVEV (reference sequence). The length of the CDR3 is 14 residues. This CDR3 reads CASSHGQGRETQYF. The CDR3 DNA reads as TGTGCCAGCAGCCACGGACAGGGCAGAGAGACCCAGTACTTC.

The chain combines TRBV24-1 with TRBJ2-5; 7 positions agree with TRBD2. The CDR3 spans 14 residues. V lost 7 bases, J lost 1 base, and 5 bases stayed unmatched. Germline lookup yields CDR1 KGHDR and CDR2 SFDVKD. The CDR3, as DNA: TGTGCCACCAGAGAGCGGGACCTCCAAGAGACCCAGTACTTC. Amino acid sequence: CATRERDLQETQYF.

The chain combines TRBV4-3 with TRBJ2-5, with D unclear. V lost 0 bases and J lost 5, with 13 bases in between. The CDR3 sequence is 15 residues long. CDR1 LGHNA and CDR2 YSLEER come from the germline V gene. In DNA, the CDR3 is TGCGCCAGCAGCCAAGACCCGGCGCAGCGTGAGACCCAGTACTTC. This codes for CASSQDPAQRETQYF.